This TCR beta chain was sequenced during a study of shared clonotypes between healthy human individuals. Authors' methods: ImmunoSEQ junction-only sequences lacked quality scores, so their filtering differed. Assay used: immunoSEQ multiplex PCR; TCRdb lists only in-frame clones, some missing. Clone size and V and J calls were adopted from that table, with D and trimming inferred from the DNA. The table records roughly 2.1 million clones, about 93% of them present only once. Germline V gives CDR1 GTSNPN, CDR2 SVGIG (reference sequence). This CDR3 has 10 amino acids. Trimming took off 5 bases at V and 14 bases at J, with 15 bases between the two ends. Terminally differentiated effector memory CD45RA+ cells were excluded from the naive CD8 cells, which were CD45RO-negative and positively selected for CCR7.

The TCR sequence derives from a man aged 18 to 29 in good health. Some clones in this sample may be carry-over from other donors' samples. This chain connects TRBV30 to TRBJ1-1, with D possibly being TRBD1 (5 bases). The sequenced sample was naive CD8+ T cells from PBMCs. CDR3 protein: CAWFRVEGFF. CDR3 bases: TGTGCCTGGTTCAGGGTGGAGGGCTTCTTT.